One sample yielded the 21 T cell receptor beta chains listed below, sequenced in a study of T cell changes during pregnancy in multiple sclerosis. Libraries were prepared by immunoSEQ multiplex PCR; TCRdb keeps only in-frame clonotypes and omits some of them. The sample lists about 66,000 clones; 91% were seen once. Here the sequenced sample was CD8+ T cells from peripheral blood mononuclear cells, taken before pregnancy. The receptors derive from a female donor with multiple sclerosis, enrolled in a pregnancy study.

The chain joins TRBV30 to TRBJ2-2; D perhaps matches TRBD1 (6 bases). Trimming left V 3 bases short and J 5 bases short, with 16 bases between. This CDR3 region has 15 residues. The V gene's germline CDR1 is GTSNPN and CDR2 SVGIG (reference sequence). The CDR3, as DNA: TGTGCCTGGAGAAAGACAGGATTACCGACCGGGGAGCTGTTTTTT. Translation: CAWRKTGLPTGELFF.

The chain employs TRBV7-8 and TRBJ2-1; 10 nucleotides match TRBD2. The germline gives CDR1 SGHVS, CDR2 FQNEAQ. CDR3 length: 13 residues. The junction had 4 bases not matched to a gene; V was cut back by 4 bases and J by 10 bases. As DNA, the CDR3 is TGTGCCAGCAGCTCAGCTAGCGGGGGAGAGCAGTTCTTC. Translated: CASSSASGGEQFF.

The CDR3 region has the DNA TGTGCCACCAGCAGAGATTCCAGACTAGCGGGGGGGGAGAACACCGGGGAGCTGTTTTTT. Its translation: CATSRDSRLAGGENTGELFF. This chain uses TRBV15 with TRBJ2-2; 14 bases align to TRBD2. Germline assignment: CDR1 LNHNV and CDR2 YYDKDF (reference sequence). V dropped 0 bases and J dropped 1; count of bases not matched to a gene: 7. The CDR3 is 20 residues long.

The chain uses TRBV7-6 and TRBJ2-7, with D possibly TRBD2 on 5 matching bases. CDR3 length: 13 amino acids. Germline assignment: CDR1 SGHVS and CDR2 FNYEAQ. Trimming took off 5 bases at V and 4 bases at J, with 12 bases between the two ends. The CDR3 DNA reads TGTGCCAGCAGCCCTGACACGGGATACGAGCAGTACTTC. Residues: CASSPDTGYEQYF.

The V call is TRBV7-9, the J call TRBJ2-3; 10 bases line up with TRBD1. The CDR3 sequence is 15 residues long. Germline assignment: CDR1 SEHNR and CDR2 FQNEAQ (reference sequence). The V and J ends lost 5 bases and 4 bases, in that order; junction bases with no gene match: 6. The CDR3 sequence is CASSPKTGGADTQYF. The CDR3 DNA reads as TGTGCCAGCAGCCCGAAGACAGGGGGCGCAGATACGCAGTATTTT.

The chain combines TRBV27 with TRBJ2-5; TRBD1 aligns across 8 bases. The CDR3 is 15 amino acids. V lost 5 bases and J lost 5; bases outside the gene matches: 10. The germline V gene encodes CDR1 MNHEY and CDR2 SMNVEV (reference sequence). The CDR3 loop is CASSPHGQGGETQYF. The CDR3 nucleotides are TGTGCCAGCAGTCCTCACGGACAGGGCGGGGAGACCCAGTACTTC.

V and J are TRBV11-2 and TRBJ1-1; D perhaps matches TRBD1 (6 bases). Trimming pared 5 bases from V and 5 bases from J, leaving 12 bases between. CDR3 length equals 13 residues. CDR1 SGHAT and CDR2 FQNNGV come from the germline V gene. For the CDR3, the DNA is TGTGCCAGCAGCCCAGGTCAGGGGACTGAAGCTTTCTTT. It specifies CASSPGQGTEAFF.

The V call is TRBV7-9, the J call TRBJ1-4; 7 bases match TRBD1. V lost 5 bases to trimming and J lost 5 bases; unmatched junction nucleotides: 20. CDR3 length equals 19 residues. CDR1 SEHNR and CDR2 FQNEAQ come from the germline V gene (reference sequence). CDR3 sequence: CASSPGEEGQFSQNEKLFF. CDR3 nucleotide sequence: TGTGCCAGCAGCCCAGGGGAGGAGGGACAGTTCAGCCAGAATGAAAAACTGTTTTTT.

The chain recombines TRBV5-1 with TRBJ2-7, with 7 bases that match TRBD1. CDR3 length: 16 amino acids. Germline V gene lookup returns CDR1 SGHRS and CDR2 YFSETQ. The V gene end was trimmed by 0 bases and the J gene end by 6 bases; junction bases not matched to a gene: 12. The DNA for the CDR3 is TGCGCCAGCAGCTTGGTAGGGGGCGGCCCCGTGGGCGAGCAGTACTTC. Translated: CASSLVGGGPVGEQYF.

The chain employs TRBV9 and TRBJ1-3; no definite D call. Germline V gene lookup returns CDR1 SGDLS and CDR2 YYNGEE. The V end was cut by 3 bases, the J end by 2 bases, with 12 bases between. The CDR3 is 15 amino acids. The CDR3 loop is CASSGTEGAGNTIYF. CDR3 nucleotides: TGTGCCAGCAGCGGAACAGAGGGAGCTGGAAACACCATATATTTT.

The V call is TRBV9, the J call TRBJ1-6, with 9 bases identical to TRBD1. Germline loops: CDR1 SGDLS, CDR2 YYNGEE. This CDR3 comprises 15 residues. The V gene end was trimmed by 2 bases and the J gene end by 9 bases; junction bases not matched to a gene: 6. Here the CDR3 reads CASSVRDRDGSPLHF. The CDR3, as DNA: TGTGCCAGCAGCGTCCGGGACAGGGACGGTTCACCCCTCCACTTT.

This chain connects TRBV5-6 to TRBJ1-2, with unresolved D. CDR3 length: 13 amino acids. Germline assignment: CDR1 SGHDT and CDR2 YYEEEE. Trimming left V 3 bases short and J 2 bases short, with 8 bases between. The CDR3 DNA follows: TGTGCCAGCAGCTACCGGGAAAACTATGGCTACACCTTC. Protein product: CASSYRENYGYTF.

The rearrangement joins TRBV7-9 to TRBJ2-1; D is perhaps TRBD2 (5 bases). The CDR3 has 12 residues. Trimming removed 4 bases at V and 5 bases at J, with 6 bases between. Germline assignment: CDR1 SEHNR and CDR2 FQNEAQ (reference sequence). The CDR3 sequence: CASSYGDNEQFF. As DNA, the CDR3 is TGTGCCAGCAGCTACGGGGACAATGAGCAGTTCTTC.

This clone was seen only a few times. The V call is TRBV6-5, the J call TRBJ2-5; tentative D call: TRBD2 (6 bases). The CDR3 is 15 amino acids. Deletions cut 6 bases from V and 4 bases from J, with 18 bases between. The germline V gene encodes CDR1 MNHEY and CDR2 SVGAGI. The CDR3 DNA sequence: TGTGCCAGCAGCCCTACTAGCTTCCTCCGAGAGACCCAGTACTTC. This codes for CASSPTSFLRETQYF.

The CDR3 protein is CASSYSGTGDQPQHF. The CDR3 DNA reads as TGTGCCAGCAGTTACTCCGGGACAGGGGATCAGCCCCAGCATTTT. This chain links TRBV6-6 with TRBJ1-5, with TRBD1 matching over 10 bases. The CDR3 runs 15 residues. Germline V CDR1 and CDR2: MNHNY, SVGAGI (reference sequence). V was pared by 0 bases and J by 5 bases, with 1 base of the junction left unmatched.

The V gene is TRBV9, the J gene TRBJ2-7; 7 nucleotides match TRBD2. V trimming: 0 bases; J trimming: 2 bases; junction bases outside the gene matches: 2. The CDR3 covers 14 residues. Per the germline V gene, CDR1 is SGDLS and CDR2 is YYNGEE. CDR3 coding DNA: TGTGCCAGCAGCGTAGGGGGGGGAGCCTACGAGCAGTACTTC. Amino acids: CASSVGGGAYEQYF.

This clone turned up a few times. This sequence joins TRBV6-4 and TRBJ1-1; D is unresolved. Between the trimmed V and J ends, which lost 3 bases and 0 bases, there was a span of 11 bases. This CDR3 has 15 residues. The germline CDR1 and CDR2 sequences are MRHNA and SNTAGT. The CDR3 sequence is CASSETGIMNTEAFF. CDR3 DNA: TGTGCCAGCAGTGAAACGGGTATTATGAACACTGAAGCTTTCTTT.

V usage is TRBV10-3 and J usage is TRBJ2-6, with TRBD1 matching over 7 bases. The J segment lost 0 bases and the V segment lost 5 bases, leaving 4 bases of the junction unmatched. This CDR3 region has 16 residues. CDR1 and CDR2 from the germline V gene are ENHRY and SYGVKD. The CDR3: CAISTTGLSGANVLTF. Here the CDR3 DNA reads TGTGCCATCAGTACGACAGGGCTCTCTGGGGCCAACGTCCTGACTTTC.

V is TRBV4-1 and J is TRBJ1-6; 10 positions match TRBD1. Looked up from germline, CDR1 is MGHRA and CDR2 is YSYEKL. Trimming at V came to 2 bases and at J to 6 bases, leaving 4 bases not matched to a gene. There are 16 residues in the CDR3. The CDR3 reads CASSQRGTGANSPLHF. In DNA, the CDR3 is TGCGCCAGCAGCCAAAGAGGGACAGGGGCTAATTCACCCCTCCACTTT.

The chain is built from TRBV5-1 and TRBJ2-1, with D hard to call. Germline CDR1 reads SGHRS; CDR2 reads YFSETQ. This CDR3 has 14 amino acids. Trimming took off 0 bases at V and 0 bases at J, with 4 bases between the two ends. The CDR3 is CASSLDSSYNEQFF. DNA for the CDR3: TGCGCCAGCAGCTTGGATAGCTCCTACAATGAGCAGTTCTTC.

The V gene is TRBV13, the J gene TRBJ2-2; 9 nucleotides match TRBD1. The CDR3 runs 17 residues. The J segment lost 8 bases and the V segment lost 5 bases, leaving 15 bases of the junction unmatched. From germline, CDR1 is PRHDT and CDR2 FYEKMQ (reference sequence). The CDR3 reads CASSTNRDRAFSGELFF. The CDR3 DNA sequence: TGTGCCAGCAGCACCAACCGGGACAGGGCTTTCTCTGGGGAGCTGTTTTTT.